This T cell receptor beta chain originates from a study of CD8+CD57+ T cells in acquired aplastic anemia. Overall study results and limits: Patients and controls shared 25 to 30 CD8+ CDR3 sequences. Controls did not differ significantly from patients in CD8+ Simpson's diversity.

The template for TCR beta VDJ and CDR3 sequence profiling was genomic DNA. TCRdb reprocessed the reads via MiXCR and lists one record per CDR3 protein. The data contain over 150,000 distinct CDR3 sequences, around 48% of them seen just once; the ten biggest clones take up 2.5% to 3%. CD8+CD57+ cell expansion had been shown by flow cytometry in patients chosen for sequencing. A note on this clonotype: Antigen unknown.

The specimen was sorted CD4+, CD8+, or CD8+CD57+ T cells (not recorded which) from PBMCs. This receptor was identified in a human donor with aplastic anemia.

CDR3 in DNA: TGTGCCAGCAGCCCAAGCGGGGAGACCCAGTACTTC. Its translation: CASSPSGETQYF. The chain links TRBV7-8 to TRBJ2-5; D possibly corresponds to TRBD2 (6 bases). The ends were cut back, 5 bases at V and 5 bases at J, with 9 bases in the middle. CDR3 length: 12 amino acids. Per the germline V gene, CDR1 is SGHVS and CDR2 is FQNEAQ. The entire variable domain, with the rest obtained from reference TRBV7-8 and TRBJ2-5, is as follows: GAGVSQSPRYKVAKRGQDVALRCDPISGHVSLFWYQQALGQGPEFLTYFQNEAQLDKSGLPSDRFFAERPEGSVSTLKIQRTQQEDSAVYLCASSPSGETQYFGPGTRLLVL.